This TCR beta chain came from a study of blood T cell repertoires in COVID-19. From germline, CDR1 is LNHDA and CDR2 SQIVND (reference sequence). V shed 6 bases and J 0 bases; nucleotides not matched to a gene: 8. CDR3 length: 17 residues. The table came from immunoSEQ multiplex PCR; TCRdb's copy has only in-frame clones and leaves some out. The repertoire holds some 100,000 clones, with more than 65% as singletons. Material for sequencing was peripheral blood. The V and J genes are TRBV19 and TRBJ1-3; 10 positions agree with TRBD1. This TCR came from a human donor in a cohort sampled during active COVID-19. CDR3 protein: CASSSGQGPRSGNTIYF. CDR3 nucleotide sequence: TGTGCCAGTAGCTCGGGACAGGGGCCTCGCTCTGGAAACACCATATATTTT.